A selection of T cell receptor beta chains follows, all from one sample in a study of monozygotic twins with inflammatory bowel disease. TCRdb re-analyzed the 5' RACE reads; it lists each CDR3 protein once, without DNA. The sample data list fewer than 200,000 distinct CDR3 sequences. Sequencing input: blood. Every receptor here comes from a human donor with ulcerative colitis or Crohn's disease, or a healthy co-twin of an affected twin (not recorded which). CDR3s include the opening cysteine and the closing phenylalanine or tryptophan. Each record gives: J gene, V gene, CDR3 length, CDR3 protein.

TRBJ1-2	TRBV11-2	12	CASTDGLYGYTF
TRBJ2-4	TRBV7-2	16	CASSPTGGLAKNIQYF
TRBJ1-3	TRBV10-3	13	CAISPYSGNTIYF
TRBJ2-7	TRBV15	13	CATSWDRGNEQYF
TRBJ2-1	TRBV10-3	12	CAIRSLSWEQFF
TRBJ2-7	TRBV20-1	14	CSARDSGLPYEQYF
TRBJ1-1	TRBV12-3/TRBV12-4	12	CASSPRDTEAFF
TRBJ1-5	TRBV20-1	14	CSARLTGSNQPQHF
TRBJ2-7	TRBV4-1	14	CASTRSGQTYEQYF
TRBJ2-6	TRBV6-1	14	CATLSVSGANVLTF
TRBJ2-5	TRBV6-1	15	CASKGLASYQETQYF
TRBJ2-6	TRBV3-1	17	CASSGRTGASGANVLTF
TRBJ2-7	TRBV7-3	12	CASSRDGYEQYF
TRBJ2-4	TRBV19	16	CASSERQDGAKNIQYF
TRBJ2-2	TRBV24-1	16	CATSQGIKPNTGELFF
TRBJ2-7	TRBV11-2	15	CASSLERQPTYEQYF
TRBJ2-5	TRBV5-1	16	CASSFSGRARQETQYF
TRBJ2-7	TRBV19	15	CASSTLQGRSYEQYF
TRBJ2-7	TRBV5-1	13	CASSSPTVYEQYF